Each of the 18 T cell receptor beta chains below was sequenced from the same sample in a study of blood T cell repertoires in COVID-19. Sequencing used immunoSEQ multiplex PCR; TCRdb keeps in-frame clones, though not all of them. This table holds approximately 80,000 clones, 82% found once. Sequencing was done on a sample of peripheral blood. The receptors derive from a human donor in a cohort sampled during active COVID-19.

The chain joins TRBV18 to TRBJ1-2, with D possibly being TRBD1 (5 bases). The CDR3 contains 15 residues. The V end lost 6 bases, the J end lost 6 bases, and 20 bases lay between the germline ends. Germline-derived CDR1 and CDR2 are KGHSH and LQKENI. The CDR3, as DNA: TGTGCCAGCTCGCCCAGGGCAGGGAAAGACCATGGCTACACCTTC. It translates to CASSPRAGKDHGYTF.

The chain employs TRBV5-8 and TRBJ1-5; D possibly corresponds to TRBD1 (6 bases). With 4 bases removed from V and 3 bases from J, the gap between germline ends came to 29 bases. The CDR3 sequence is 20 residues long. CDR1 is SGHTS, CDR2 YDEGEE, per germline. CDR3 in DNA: TGTGCCAGCAGCCGTATTGGTGGGTATGGGCAGGGGTGGAACAATCAGCCCCAGCATTTT. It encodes CASSRIGGYGQGWNNQPQHF.

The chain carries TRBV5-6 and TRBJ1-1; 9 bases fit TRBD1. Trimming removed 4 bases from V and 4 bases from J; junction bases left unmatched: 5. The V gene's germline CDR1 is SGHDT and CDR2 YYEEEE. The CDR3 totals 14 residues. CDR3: CASSRGQGSTEAFF. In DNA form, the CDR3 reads TGTGCCAGCAGCCGGGGACAGGGATCCACTGAAGCTTTCTTT.

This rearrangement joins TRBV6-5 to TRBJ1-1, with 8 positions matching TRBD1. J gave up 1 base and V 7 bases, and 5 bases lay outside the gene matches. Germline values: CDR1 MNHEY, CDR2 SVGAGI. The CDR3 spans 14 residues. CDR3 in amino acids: CASTADRANTEAFF. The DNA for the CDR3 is TGTGCCAGCACTGCGGACAGGGCGAACACTGAAGCTTTCTTT.

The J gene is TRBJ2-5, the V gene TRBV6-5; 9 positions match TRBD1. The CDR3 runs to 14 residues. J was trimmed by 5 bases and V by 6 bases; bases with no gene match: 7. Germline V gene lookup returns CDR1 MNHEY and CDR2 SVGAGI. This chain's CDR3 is CASRTRDRVETQYF. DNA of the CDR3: TGTGCCAGCAGGACAAGGGACAGGGTGGAGACCCAGTACTTC.

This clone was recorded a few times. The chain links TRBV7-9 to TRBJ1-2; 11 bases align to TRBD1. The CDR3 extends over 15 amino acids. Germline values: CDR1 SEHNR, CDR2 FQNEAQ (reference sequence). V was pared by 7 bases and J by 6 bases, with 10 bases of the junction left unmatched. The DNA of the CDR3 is TGTGCCAGCACCGGACAGGGGGCTTATCGGGATGGCTACACCTTC. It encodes CASTGQGAYRDGYTF.

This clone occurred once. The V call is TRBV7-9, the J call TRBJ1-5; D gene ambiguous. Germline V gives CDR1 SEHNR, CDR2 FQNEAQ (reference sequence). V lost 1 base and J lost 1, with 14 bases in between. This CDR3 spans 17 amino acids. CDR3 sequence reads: CASSLGRFGESNQPQHF. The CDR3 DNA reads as TGTGCCAGCAGCTTAGGTCGATTCGGAGAGAGCAATCAGCCCCAGCATTTT.

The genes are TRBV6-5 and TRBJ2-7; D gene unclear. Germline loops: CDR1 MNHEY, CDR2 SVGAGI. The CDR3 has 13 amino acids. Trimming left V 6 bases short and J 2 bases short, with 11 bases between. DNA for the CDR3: TGTGCCAGCAGAGCCCCCCCTACCTACGAGCAGTACTTC. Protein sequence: CASRAPPTYEQYF.

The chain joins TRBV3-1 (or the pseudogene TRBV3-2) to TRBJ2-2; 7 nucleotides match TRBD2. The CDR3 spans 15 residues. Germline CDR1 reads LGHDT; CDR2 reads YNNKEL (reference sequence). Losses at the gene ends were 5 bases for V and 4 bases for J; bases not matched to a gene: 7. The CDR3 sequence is CASSNIGGGTGELFF. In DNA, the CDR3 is TGTGCCAGCAGCAACATCGGCGGGGGCACCGGGGAGCTGTTTTTT.

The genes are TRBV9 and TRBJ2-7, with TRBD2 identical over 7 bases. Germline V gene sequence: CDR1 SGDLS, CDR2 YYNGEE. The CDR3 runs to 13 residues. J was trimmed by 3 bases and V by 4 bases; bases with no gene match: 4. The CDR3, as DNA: TGTGCCAGCAGCCTCACTAGCGACTACGAGCAGTACTTC. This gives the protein CASSLTSDYEQYF. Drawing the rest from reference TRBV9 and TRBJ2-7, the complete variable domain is DSGVTQTPKHLITATGQRVTLRCSPRSGDLSVYWYQQSLDQGLQFLIQYYNGEERAKGNILERFSAQQFPDLHSELNLSSLELGDSALYFCASSLTSDYEQYFGPGTRLTVT.

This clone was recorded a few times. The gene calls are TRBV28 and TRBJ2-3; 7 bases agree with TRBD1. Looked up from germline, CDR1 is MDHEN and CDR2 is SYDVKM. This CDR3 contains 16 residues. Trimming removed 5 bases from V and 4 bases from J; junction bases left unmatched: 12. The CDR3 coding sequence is TGTGCCAGCAGTGATTGGGACCGACAGGGACCAGATACGCAGTATTTT. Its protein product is CASSDWDRQGPDTQYF. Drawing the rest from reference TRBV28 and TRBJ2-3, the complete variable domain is DVKVTQSSRYLVKRTGEKVFLECVQDMDHENMFWYRQDPGLGLRLIYFSYDVKMKEKGDIPEGYSVSREKKERFSLILESASTNQTSMYLCASSDWDRQGPDTQYFGPGTRLTVL.

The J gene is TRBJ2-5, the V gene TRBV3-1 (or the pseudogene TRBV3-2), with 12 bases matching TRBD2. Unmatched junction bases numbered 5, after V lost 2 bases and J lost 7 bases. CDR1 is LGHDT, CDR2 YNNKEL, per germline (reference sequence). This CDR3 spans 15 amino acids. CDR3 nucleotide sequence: TGTGCCAGCAGCCAATCTAGCGGGGGGGCCGGGACCCAGTACTTC. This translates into CASSQSSGGAGTQYF.

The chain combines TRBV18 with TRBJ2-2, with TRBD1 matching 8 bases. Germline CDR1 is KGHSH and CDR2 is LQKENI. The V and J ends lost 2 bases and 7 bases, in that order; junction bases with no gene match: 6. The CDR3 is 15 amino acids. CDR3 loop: CASSPSTGVGGELFF. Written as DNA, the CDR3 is TGTGCCAGCTCACCATCGACAGGGGTTGGCGGGGAGCTGTTTTTT.

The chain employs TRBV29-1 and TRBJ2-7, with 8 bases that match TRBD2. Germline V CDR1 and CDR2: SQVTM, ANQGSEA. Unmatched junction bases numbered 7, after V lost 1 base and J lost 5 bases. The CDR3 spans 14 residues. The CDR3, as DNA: TGCAGCGTTGAAGTACGGGGGGGCGTGGACGAGCAGTACTTC. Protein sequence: CSVEVRGGVDEQYF.

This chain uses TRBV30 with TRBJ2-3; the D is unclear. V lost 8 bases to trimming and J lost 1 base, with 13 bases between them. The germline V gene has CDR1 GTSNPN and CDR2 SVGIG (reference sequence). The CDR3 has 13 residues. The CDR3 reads CAASPVGTDTQYF. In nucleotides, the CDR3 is TGTGCCGCGAGCCCGGTGGGCACAGATACGCAGTATTTT.

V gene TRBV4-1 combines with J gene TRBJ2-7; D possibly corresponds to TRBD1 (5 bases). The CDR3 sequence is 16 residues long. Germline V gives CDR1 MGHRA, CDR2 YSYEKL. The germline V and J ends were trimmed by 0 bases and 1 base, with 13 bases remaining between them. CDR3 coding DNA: TGCGCCAGCAGCCAAGATACAGGTGGGTCTTCCTACGAGCAGTACTTC. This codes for CASSQDTGGSSYEQYF.

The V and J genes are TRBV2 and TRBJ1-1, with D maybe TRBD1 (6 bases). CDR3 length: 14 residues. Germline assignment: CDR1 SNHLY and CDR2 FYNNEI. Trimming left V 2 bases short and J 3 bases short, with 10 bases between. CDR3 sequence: CASSEQGKHTEAFF. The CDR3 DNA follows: TGTGCCAGCAGTGAACAGGGGAAGCACACTGAAGCTTTCTTT.

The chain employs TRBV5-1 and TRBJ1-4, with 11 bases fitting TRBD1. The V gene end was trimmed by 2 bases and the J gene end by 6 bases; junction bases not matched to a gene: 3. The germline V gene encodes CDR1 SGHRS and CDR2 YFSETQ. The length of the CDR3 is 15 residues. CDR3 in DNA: TGCGCCAGCAGCTTCGGGACAGGGGGACATGAAAAACTGTTTTTT. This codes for CASSFGTGGHEKLFF.